The present T cell receptor beta chain was sequenced within a study of patients and donors after allogeneic stem cell transplantation. Both ends counted, the CDR3 spans 12 residues. Germline CDR1 and CDR2: MNHNY and SVGAGI (reference sequence). Each CDR3 protein gets one entry after TCRdb re-called the RT-PCR reads with MiXCR. The table lists about 410,000 distinct CDR3 sequences, around 16% of them singletons. Comments on this clonotype: The CDR3 does not end in the conserved phenylalanine or tryptophan, so this is likely a read error. The limits of the CDR3 on the DNA are not certain, so only TCRdb's listed CDR3 is given.

The material sequenced was blood, either unsorted or a sorted T cell fraction (not recorded which). The chain couples TRBV6-6 to TRBJ1-1; the table's D call, TRBD1, was not checked against the DNA. This TCR derives from a human donor who was either an allogeneic HSCT recipient or a stem cell or donor lymphocyte infusion donor (not recorded which). It is not recorded whose cells these are; they may come from a transplant donor. This chain's CDR3 is CASSTGTGGVGS.